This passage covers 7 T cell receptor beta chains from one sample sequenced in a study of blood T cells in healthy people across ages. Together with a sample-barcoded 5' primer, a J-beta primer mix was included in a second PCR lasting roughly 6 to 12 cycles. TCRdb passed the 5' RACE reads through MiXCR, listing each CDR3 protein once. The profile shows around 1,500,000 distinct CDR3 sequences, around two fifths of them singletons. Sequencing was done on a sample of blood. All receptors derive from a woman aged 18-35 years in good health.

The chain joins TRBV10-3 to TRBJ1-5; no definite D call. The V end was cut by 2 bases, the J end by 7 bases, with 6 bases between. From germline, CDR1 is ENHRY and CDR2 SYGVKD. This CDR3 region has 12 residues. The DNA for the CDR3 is TGTGCCATCAGTGAGAATAGGCAGCCCCAGCATTTT. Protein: CAISENRQPQHF.

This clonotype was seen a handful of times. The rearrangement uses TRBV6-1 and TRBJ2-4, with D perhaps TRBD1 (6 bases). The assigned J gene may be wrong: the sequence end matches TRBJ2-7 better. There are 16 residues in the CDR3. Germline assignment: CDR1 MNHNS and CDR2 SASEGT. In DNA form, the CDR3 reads TGTGCCAGCAGTGAATTTTTTGGAGGACAGACTTACGAGCAGTACTTC. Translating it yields CASSEFFGGQTYEQYF.

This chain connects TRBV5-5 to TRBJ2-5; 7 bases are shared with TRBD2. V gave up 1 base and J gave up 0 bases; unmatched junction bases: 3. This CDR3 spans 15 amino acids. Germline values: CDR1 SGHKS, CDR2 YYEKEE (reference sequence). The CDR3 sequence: CASSLFAGDQETQYF. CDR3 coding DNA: TGTGCCAGCAGCTTGTTCGCGGGAGACCAAGAGACCCAGTACTTC.

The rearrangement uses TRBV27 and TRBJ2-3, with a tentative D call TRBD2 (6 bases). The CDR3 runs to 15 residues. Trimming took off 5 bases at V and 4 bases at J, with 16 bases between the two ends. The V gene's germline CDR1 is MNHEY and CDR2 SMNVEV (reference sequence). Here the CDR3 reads CASSKLALRADTQYF. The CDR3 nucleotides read TGTGCCAGCAGTAAACTAGCCCTCCGTGCAGATACGCAGTATTTT.

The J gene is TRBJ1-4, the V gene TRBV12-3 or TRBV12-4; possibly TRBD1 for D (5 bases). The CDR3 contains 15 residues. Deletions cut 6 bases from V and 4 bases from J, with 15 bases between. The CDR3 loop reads CASSPARQGNEKLFF. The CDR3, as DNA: TGTGCCAGCAGCCCCGCGAGGCAGGGTAATGAAAAACTGTTTTTT.

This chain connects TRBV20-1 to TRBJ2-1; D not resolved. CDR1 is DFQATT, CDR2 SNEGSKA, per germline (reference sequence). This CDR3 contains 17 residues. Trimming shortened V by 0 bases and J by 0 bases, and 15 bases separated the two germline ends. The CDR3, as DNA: TGCAGTGCTAGAGATCAGGATGGCGGCCGCTCCTACAATGAGCAGTTCTTC. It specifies CSARDQDGGRSYNEQFF.

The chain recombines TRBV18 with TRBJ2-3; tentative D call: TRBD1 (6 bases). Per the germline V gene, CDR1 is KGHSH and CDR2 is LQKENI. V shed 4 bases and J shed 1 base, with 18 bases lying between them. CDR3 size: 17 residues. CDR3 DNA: TGTGCCAGCTCACGGTATTCCGGGGCAGGGGGCACAGATACGCAGTATTTT. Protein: CASSRYSGAGGTDTQYF.